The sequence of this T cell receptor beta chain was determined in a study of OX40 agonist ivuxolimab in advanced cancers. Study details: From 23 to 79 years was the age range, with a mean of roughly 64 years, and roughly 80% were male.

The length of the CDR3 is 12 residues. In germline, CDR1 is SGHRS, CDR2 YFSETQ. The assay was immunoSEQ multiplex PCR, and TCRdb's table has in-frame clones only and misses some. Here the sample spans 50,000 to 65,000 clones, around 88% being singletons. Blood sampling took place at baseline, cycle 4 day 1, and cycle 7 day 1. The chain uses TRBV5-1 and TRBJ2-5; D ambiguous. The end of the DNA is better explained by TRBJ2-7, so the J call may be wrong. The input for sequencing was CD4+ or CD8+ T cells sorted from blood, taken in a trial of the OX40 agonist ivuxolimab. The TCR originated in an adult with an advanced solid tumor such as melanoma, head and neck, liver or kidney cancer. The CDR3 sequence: CASSFNSYEQYF. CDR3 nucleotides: TGCGCCAGCAGCTTCAACTCCTACGAGCAGTACTTC.